This T cell receptor (beta chain) was sequenced for a study of control samples from healthy donors and cancer patients. The table came from immunoSEQ multiplex PCR; TCRdb's copy has only in-frame clones and leaves some out. Of 110,000 to 150,000 clones in the sample, roughly 90% were seen once. What was sequenced was blood. This receptor was taken from a man aged 25-40 years in good health.

Here the CDR3 reads CAWSRGTSGTTDTQYF. The CDR3, as DNA: TGTGCCTGGAGTAGGGGGACTAGCGGGACCACAGATACGCAGTATTTT. The chain has TRBV30 and TRBJ2-3, with TRBD2 matching over 13 bases. Trimming removed 2 bases from V and 2 bases from J; junction bases left unmatched: 4. CDR1 and CDR2 (germline): GTSNPN, SVGIG (reference sequence). This CDR3 comprises 16 residues.